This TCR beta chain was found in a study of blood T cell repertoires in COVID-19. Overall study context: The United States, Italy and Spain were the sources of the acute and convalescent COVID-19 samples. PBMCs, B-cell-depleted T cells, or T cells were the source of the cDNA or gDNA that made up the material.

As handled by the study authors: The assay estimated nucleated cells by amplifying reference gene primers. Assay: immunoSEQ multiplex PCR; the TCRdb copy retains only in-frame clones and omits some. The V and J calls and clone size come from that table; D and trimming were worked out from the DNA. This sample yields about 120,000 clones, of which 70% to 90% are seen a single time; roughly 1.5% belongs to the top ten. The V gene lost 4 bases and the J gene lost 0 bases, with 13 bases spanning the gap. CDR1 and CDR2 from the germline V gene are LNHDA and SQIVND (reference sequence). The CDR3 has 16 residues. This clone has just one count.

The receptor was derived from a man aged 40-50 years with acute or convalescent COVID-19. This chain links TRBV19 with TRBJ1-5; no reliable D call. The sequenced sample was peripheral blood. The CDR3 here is CASSTLRFYSNQPQHF. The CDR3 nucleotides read TGTGCCAGTAGTACGCTCCGATTCTATAGCAATCAGCCCCAGCATTTT.